The 2 T cell receptor beta chains reported below all come from one sample, sequenced in a study of human T cells and chemical hapten exposure. TCRdb used MiXCR to reprocess the 5' RACE reads, holding one entry per CDR3 protein. The sample gives 110,000 or so distinct CDR3 sequences, 15% to 20% of which show up once; roughly 2.8% is in the top ten. The starting material, unfractionated whole blood, was used for total RNA extraction. Source of these receptors: a human donor in good health.

Regarding this clonotype: Relative to the germline gene, one junction end is altered; a read error may explain this. This chain joins TRBV7-7 and TRBJ2-1; D not certain. The CDR3 totals 13 residues. The germline gives CDR1 SSHAT, CDR2 FNYEAQ (reference sequence). CDR3 loop: CASSPWPRDEQFF. As DNA, the CDR3 is TGTGCTAGCAGCCCCTGGCCTCGGGATGAGCAGTTCTTC.

The J gene is TRBJ1-1, the V gene TRBV10-3; D possibly corresponds to TRBD1 (6 bases). Germline CDR1 is ENHRY and CDR2 is SYGVKD. Deletions cut 6 bases from V and 1 base from J, with 6 bases between. The CDR3 totals 12 residues. CDR3 protein: CAIRDRNTEAFF. The DNA of the CDR3 is TGTGCCATCAGGGACAGGAACACTGAAGCTTTCTTT.